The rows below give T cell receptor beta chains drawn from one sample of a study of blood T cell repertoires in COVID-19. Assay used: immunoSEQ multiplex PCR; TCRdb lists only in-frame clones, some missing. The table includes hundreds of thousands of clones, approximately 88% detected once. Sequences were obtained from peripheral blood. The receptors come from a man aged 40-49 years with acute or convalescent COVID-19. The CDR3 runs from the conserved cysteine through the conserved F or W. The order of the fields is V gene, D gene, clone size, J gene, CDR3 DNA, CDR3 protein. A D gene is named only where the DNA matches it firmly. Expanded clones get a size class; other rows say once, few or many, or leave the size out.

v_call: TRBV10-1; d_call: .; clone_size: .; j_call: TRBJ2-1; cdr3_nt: TGCGCCAGCTCTATTGGGCATGAGCAGTTCTTC; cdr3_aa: CASSIGHEQFF
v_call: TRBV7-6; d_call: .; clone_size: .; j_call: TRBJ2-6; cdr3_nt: TGTGCCAGCAGCCGAATCCCTCCAGGGGCTTCGTCCTCTGGGGCCAACGTCCTGACTTTC; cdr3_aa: CASSRIPPGASSSGANVLTF
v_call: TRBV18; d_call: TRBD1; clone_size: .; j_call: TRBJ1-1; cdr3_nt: TGTGCCAGCTCACCCGCCAAAGGGACAGGGGGCTTGAACACTGAAGCTTTCTTT; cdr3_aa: CASSPAKGTGGLNTEAFF
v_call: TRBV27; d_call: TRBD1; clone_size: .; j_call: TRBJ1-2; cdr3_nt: TGTGCCAGCTCGGACAGGGGGCTAGATGGCTACACCTTC; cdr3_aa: CASSDRGLDGYTF
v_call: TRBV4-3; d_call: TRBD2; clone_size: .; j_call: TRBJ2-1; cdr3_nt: TGCGCCAGCAGCCAGGGGTCACTAGCGGGAGGACATGAGCAGTTCTTC; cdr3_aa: CASSQGSLAGGHEQFF
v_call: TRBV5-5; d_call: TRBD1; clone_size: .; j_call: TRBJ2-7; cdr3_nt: TGTGCCAGCAGGACGGGACAGGGGATAGACGAGCAGTACTTC; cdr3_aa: CASRTGQGIDEQYF
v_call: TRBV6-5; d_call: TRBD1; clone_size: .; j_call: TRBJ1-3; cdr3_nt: TGTGCCAGCAGTTACTCGCCCACGACAGGGGGATACACCATATATTTT; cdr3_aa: CASSYSPTTGGYTIYF
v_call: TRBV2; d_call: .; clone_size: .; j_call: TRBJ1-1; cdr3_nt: TGTGCCAGCTTCAGGGGTAGGGACACTGAAGCTTTCTTT; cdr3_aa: CASFRGRDTEAFF
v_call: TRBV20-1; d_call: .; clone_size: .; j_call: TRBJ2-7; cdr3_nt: TGCAGTGCAACTGACAACGAGCAGTACTTC; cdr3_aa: CSATDNEQYF
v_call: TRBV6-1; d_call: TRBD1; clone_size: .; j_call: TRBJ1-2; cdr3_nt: TGTGCCAGCAGTGAAGCGTTTTTAGGGACAGGGGGTAGTGGCTACACCTTC; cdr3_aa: CASSEAFLGTGGSGYTF
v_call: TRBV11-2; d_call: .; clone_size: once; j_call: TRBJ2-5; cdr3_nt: TGTGCCAGCAGCCCCGGTTTTCAAGAGACCCAGTACTTC; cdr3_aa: CASSPGFQETQYF
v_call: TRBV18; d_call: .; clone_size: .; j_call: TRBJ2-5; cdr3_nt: TGTGCCAGCTCCCCACCTAGCGCTCAAGAGACCCAGTACTTC; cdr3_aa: CASSPPSAQETQYF
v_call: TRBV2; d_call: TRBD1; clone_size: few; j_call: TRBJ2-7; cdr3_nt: TGTGCCAGCAAGAGGGACAGGGACTACGAGCAGTACTTC; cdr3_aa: CASKRDRDYEQYF
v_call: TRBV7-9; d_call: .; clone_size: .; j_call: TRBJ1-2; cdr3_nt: TGTGCCAGCAGCTTAGCGCAGGGCTTCTATGGCTACACCTTC; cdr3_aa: CASSLAQGFYGYTF
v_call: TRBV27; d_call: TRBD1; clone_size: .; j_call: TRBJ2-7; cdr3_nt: TGTGCCAGCAGATACTCTGGGACAGGGGGCTACGAGCAGTACTTC; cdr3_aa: CASRYSGTGGYEQYF
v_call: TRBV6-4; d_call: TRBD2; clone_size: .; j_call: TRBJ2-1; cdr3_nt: TGTGCCAGCAGCCACCAAGGGACTAGCGGGTACAATGAGCAGTTCTTC; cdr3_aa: CASSHQGTSGYNEQFF
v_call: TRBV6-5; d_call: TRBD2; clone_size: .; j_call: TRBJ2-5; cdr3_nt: TGTGCCAGCAGTCCTCCCCTAGCGGGTCAAGAGACCCAGTACTTC; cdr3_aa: CASSPPLAGQETQYF
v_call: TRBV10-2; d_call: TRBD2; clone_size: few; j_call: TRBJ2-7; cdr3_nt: TGCGCCAGCAGGGCCCAGGCGGGAGGCTACGAGCAGTACTTC; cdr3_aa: CASRAQAGGYEQYF
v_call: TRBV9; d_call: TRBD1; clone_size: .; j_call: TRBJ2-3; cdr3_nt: TGTGCCAGCAGCGCAGGACAGGGAACCACAGATACGCAGTATTTT; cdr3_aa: CASSAGQGTTDTQYF
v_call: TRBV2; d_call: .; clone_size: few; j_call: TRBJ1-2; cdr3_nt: TGTGCCAGCAGCGAACCCGTCTTTCTTACCCGGGGAGAAGCAGGCTATGGCTACACCTTC; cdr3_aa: CASSEPVFLTRGEAGYGYTF
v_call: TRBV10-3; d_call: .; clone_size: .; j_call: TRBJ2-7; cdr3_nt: TGTGCCATCAGCCAAGGAAAGCCACAGGACGAGCAGTACTTC; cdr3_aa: CAISQGKPQDEQYF
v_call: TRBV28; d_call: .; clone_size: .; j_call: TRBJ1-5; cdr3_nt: TGTGCCAGCAGTTCACAGGGCACGGGGAGAAAACCCCAGCATTTT; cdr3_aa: CASSSQGTGRKPQHF
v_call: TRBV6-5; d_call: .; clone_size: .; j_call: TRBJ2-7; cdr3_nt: TGTGCCAGCAGTTACACTAGGACTTACGAGCAGTACTTC; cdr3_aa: CASSYTRTYEQYF
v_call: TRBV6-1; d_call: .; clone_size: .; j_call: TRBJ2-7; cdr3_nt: TGTGCCAGCAGTGAAGAAGGCCGGCAAGCGGGCGAGCAGTACTTC; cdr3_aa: CASSEEGRQAGEQYF
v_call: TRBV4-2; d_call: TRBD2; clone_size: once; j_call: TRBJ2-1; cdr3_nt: TGTGCCAGCAGCCCTAGCGGGGGAGCTAGGACAAATGAGCAGTTCTTC; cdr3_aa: CASSPSGGARTNEQFF
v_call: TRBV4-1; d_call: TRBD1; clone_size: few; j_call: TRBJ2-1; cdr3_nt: TGCGCCAGCAGCCAACCGGACAGGGGCAAAGGAAATGAGCAGTTCTTC; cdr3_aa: CASSQPDRGKGNEQFF
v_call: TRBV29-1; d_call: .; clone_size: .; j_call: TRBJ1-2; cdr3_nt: TGCAGCGTTGAGCTCGGACTCCCCCTAGGAGGCTACACCTTC; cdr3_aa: CSVELGLPLGGYTF
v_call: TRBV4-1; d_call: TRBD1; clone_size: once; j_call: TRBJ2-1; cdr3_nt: TGCGCCAGCAGCCAAACGATGGGGACAGAAAATGAGCAGTTCTTC; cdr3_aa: CASSQTMGTENEQFF
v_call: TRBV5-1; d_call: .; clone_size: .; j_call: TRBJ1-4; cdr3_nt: TGCGCCAGCAGCTGGGACTCCCCAAGCGGAGGAGAAAAACTGTTTTTT; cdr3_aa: CASSWDSPSGGEKLFF
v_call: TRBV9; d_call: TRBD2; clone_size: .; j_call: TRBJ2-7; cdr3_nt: TGTGCCAGCAGCGAGGGACTACGAGTGGGCGAGCAGTACTTC; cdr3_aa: CASSEGLRVGEQYF
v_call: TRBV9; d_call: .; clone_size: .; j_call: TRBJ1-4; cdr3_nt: TGTGCCAGCAGCCCATCAGTACTTGCAACTATTAATGAAAAACTGTTTTTT; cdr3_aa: CASSPSVLATINEKLFF
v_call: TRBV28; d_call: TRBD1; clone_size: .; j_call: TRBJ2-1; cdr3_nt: TGTGCCAGCATCTCAGTGGCGACAGGGCGAGGTAGCCTCTTC; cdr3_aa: CASISVATGRGSLF
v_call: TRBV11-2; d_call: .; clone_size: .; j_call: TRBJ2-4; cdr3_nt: TGTGCCAGCAGCCCCTCGGGTATTCGAGCCAAAAACATTCAGTACTTC; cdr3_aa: CASSPSGIRAKNIQYF
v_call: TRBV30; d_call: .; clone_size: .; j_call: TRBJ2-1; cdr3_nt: TGTGCCTGGAGTGTATATAGCAATGAGCAGTTCTTC; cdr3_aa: CAWSVYSNEQFF
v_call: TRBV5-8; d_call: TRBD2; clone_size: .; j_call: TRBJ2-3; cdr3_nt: TGTGCCAGCAGCGTAACTAGCGGGAGCGGCTCAGATACGCAGTATTTT; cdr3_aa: CASSVTSGSGSDTQYF
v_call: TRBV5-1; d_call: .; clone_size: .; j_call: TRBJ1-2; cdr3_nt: TGCGCCAGCAGCATCGGACAGTCTAACTATGGCTACACCTTC; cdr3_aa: CASSIGQSNYGYTF
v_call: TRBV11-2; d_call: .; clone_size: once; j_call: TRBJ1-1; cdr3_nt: TGTGCCAGCAGCTTAGCGGTAGCGAACACTGAAGCTTTCTTT; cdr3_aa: CASSLAVANTEAFF
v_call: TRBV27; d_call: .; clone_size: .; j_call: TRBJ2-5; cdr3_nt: TGTGCCAGCAGACCACAACAGGGAGGCGGGGGGACCCAGTACTTC; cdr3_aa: CASRPQQGGGGTQYF
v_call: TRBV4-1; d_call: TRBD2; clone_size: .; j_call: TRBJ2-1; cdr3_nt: TGCGCCAGCAGGCCGAGGGTAGCGGGAGGGCCTGGGCATGAGCAGTTCTTC; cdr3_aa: CASRPRVAGGPGHEQFF
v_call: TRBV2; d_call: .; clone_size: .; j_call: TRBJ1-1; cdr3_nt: TGTGCCAGCAGTGGACAGGCTGCTGAAGCTTTCTTT; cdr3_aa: CASSGQAAEAFF
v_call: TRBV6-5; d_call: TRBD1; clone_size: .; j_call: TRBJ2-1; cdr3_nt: TGTGCCAGCAGTCCCGGACAGGGAGTTGGGAATGAGCAGTTCTTC; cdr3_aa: CASSPGQGVGNEQFF
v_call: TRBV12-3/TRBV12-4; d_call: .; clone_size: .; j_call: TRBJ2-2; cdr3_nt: TGTGCCAGCAGACGACAGGACACCGGGGAGCTGTTTTTT; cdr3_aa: CASRRQDTGELFF
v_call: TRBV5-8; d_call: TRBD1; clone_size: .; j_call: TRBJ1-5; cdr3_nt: TGTGCCAGCAGCCCCCTACGGGCAGGGGGGAATCAGCCCCAGCATTTT; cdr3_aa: CASSPLRAGGNQPQHF
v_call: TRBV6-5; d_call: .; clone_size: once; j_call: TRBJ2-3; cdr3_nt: TGTGCCAGCAGTTACCAACCGACTCGCACAGATACGCAGTATTTT; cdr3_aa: CASSYQPTRTDTQYF
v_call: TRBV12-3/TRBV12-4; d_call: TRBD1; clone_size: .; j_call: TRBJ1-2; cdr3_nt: TGTGCCAGCGATTCCCCCACAGGGGTTGGCTACACCTTC; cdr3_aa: CASDSPTGVGYTF
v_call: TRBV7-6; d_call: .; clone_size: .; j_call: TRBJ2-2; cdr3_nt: TGTGCCAGCAGCCTAGGGGCCCAAACCGGGGAGCTGTTTTTT; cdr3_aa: CASSLGAQTGELFF
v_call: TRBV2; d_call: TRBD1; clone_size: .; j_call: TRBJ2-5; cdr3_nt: TGTGCCAGCCTGACAGGGCAGAGAGAGACCCAGTACTTC; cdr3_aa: CASLTGQRETQYF
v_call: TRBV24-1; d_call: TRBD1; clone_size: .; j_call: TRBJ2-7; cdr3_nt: TGTGCCACCAGTGCTATAGCAGGGGGCGAGCAGTACTTC; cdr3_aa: CATSAIAGGEQYF